This T cell receptor beta chain stems from a study of blood T cell repertoires in COVID-19. The germline V gene has CDR1 ENHRY and CDR2 SYGVKD. V gave up 3 bases and J gave up 2 bases; unmatched junction bases: 4. CDR3 size: 16 residues. Data came from immunoSEQ multiplex PCR; TCRdb stores just in-frame clones and leaves some out. The sample records roughly 30,000 clones, roughly 92% being singletons. Source material: peripheral blood. The chain joins TRBV10-3 to TRBJ2-2, with 9 bases lining up with TRBD2. The receptor comes from a human donor in a cohort sampled during active COVID-19. As DNA, the CDR3 is TGTGCCATCAGTGAAGGGGGACTAGCAAACACCGGGGAGCTGTTTTTT. As protein: CAISEGGLANTGELFF.